Listed below are T cell receptor beta chains from one sample, sequenced in a study of Ad26.COV2.S vaccination and SARS-CoV-2 variants. Libraries were prepared by immunoSEQ multiplex PCR; TCRdb keeps only in-frame clonotypes and omits some of them. The sample holds some 250,000 clones, roughly 90% seen once. This sample comprised peripheral blood, obtained in a trial of Ad26.COV2.S vaccine versus placebo. The receptors shown here come from a person aged 18 to 65 who received the Ad26.COV2.S COVID-19 vaccine or a placebo. The CDR3 runs from the conserved cysteine through the conserved F or W. The D gene is left open where the match is weak. Size tells how often a clone was seen (once, few, many) or the class of an expanded clone, and some rows leave it out.

clone size	V gene	J gene	D gene	CDR3 protein	CDR3 DNA
-	TRBV6-5	TRBJ2-7	-	CASRKTGIYEQYF	TGTGCCAGCAGGAAGACAGGTATCTACGAGCAGTACTTC
-	TRBV12-5	TRBJ1-1	-	CASGLGLQGNTEAFF	TGTGCTAGTGGTTTGGGACTCCAGGGGAACACTGAAGCTTTCTTT
-	TRBV7-2	TRBJ2-1	-	CASSPGLGSTNEQFF	TGTGCCAGCAGCCCGGGTCTCGGGAGCACCAATGAGCAGTTCTTC
few	TRBV21-1	TRBJ2-5	-	CASSKAEGPRAQYF	TGTGCCAGCAGCAAAGCTGAGGGCCCTCGGGCCCAGTACTTC
-	TRBV7-6	TRBJ1-1	-	CASSLRVGSGNTEAFF	TGTGCCAGCAGCTTAAGGGTGGGGTCGGGGAACACTGAAGCTTTCTTT
-	TRBV27	TRBJ2-2	TRBD1	CASSLTGETGELFF	TGTGCCAGCAGTTTAACAGGGGAGACCGGGGAGCTGTTTTTT
-	TRBV5-1	TRBJ2-3	-	CASSLVEFTDTQYF	TGCGCCAGCAGCTTGGTGGAGTTCACAGATACGCAGTATTTT
-	TRBV7-9	TRBJ1-1	-	CASSSDWGQNTEAFF	TGTGCCAGCAGCTCCGACTGGGGGCAAAACACTGAAGCTTTCTTT
once	TRBV27	TRBJ2-5	TRBD1	CASRITGEETQYF	TGTGCCAGCAGAATAACAGGGGAAGAGACCCAGTACTTC
-	TRBV18	TRBJ2-1	-	CASSPNPWRFDEQFF	TGTGCCAGCTCGCCGAACCCCTGGAGATTCGATGAGCAGTTCTTC
-	TRBV19	TRBJ1-2	-	CASSTRIPPPYGYTF	TGTGCCAGTAGTACGAGGATACCGCCACCCTATGGCTACACCTTC
-	TRBV9	TRBJ1-1	-	CASSVQGQGTEAFF	TGTGCCAGCAGCGTACAGGGCCAGGGCACTGAAGCTTTCTTT
-	TRBV28	TRBJ1-1	-	CASSSPGGQGNTEAFF	TGTGCCAGCAGTTCCCCCGGCGGTCAGGGAAACACTGAAGCTTTCTTT
-	TRBV6-5	TRBJ2-7	-	CASRHQAAYEQYF	TGTGCCAGCAGACACCAGGCGGCCTACGAGCAGTACTTC
-	TRBV5-6	TRBJ1-2	TRBD1	CATDRGPLNYGYTF	TGTGCCACGGACAGGGGGCCCCTTAACTATGGCTACACCTTC
-	TRBV7-2	TRBJ2-7	TRBD2	CASSFTSVPTEQYF	TGTGCCAGCAGCTTTACTAGCGTCCCTACCGAGCAGTACTTC
-	TRBV7-9	TRBJ1-5	TRBD1	CASSRDRGQGGNQPQHF	TGTGCCAGCAGCAGGGACAGGGGACAAGGGGGCAATCAGCCCCAGCATTTT
-	TRBV28	TRBJ2-7	TRBD2	CASSYREEYEQYF	TGTGCCAGCAGTTACCGGGAGGAGTACGAGCAGTACTTC
-	TRBV25-1	TRBJ1-5	TRBD1	CASSDSTGGYQPQHF	TGTGCCAGCAGTGACTCAACAGGGGGCTATCAGCCCCAGCATTTT
-	TRBV7-9	TRBJ2-1	TRBD1	CASSPRQGERDEQFF	TGTGCCAGCAGCCCCCGACAGGGGGAACGGGATGAGCAGTTCTTC
-	TRBV12-3/TRBV12-4	TRBJ1-5	-	CASSLMGTAQHF	TGTGCCAGCAGTTTGATGGGGACTGCCCAGCATTTT
-	TRBV6-2/TRBV6-3	TRBJ2-1	TRBD1	CASSYDLARQGYGEQFF	TGTGCCAGCAGTTATGATTTAGCTCGACAGGGGTACGGTGAGCAGTTCTTC
-	TRBV7-8	TRBJ1-4	-	CASRLGPLGGEKLFF	TGTGCCAGCAGACTTGGACCCCTGGGGGGTGAAAAACTGTTTTTT
-	TRBV12-1	TRBJ2-2	-	CASRVQGVNTGELFF	TGTGCCAGCAGAGTACAGGGGGTCAACACCGGGGAGCTGTTTTTT
-	TRBV4-3	TRBJ2-7	TRBD1	CASSRDRRSSYEQYF	TGCGCCAGCAGCCGGGACAGGCGGAGCTCCTACGAGCAGTACTTC
-	TRBV30	TRBJ2-7	-	CAWSSDREAYEQYF	TGTGCCTGGAGCAGCGACAGGGAGGCCTACGAGCAGTACTTC
few	TRBV30	TRBJ2-4	-	CAWSVQGPTENIQYF	TGTGCCTGGAGTGTACAGGGCCCCACGGAAAACATTCAGTACTTC
-	TRBV7-9	TRBJ1-6	-	CASSLEGYNSPLHF	TGTGCCAGCAGCTTGGAGGGATATAATTCACCCCTCCACTTT
-	TRBV28	TRBJ1-5	TRBD1	CASSSGTAVKAQHF	TGTGCCAGCAGTTCGGGGACAGCGGTGAAGGCCCAGCATTTT
once	TRBV2	TRBJ1-5	-	CASRTFQGIQPQHF	TGTGCCAGCAGGACATTCCAGGGGATTCAGCCCCAGCATTTT
-	TRBV11-3	TRBJ2-7	-	CASIVGQGTYHEQYF	TGTGCCAGCATAGTGGGGCAGGGGACTTACCACGAGCAGTACTTC
-	TRBV6-5	TRBJ2-7	TRBD1	CASSYSPWDSAYEQYF	TGTGCCAGCAGTTACTCGCCCTGGGACAGCGCCTACGAGCAGTACTTC